The rows below give T cell receptor beta chains drawn from one sample of a study of cytomegalovirus exposure and HLA in healthy donors. The table came from immunoSEQ multiplex PCR; TCRdb's copy has only in-frame clones and leaves some out. The profile shows 130,000 or so clones, roughly 73% of them singletons. Sequencing was done on a sample of PBMCs. These receptor sequences come from a female donor in good health and CMV-seronegative. The CDR3 runs from the conserved cysteine through the conserved F or W. D genes are given only for firm matches. Clone sizes are given selectively: once, few, many, or a class where the clone is expanded.

cdr3_nt cdr3_aa cdr3_length v_call clone_size j_call d_call
TGTGCCACCAGCAGTTTTGGACTATTTGGCCAGGGAGGCAATCAGCCCCAGCATTTT CATSSFGLFGQGGNQPQHF 19 TRBV15 NA TRBJ1-5 NA
TGTGCCACCAGCAGAGATCCGACAGGGCGGGACACCATATATTTT CATSRDPTGRDTIYF 15 TRBV15 NA TRBJ1-3 TRBD1
TGTGCCAGCAGGGAGGAAAACTCCTACGAGCAGTACTTC CASREENSYEQYF 13 TRBV7-8 NA TRBJ2-7 NA
TGTGCCAGCAGCTTAGGGGACAGCCCAAACTATGGCTACACCTTC CASSLGDSPNYGYTF 15 TRBV7-9 NA TRBJ1-2 TRBD1
TGTGCCAGCAGCGGAGGGGGGAGGGGAGGCACTGAAGCTTTCTTT CASSGGGRGGTEAFF 15 TRBV9 once TRBJ1-1 NA
TGCGCCAGCAGTCAATCGCTAAGACTAGCGGACAATGAGCAGTTCTTC CASSQSLRLADNEQFF 16 TRBV23-1 NA TRBJ2-1 TRBD2
TGTGCCAGCAGCTTAGGTCACACAGATACGCAGTATTTT CASSLGHTDTQYF 13 TRBV7-9 NA TRBJ2-3 NA
TGCGCCAGCCGGACCGGGACAGGGCACACCGGGGAGCTGTTTTTT CASRTGTGHTGELFF 15 TRBV5-1 NA TRBJ2-2 TRBD1
TGCGCCAGCAGCTTGGCAACGGTTACGACTAATGAAAAACTGTTTTTT CASSLATVTTNEKLFF 16 TRBV5-1 once TRBJ1-4 NA
TGTGCCACCAGTAAAGGGGGCAGGTATACTGAAGCTTTCTTT CATSKGGRYTEAFF 14 TRBV2 NA TRBJ1-1 TRBD1
TGTGCCAGCTCACGGGACAGGGGGACCATGAACACTGAAGCTTTCTTT CASSRDRGTMNTEAFF 16 TRBV18 few TRBJ1-1 TRBD1
TGTGCCAGCAGCCCAGGACTGAGCTCTGGAAACACCATATATTTT CASSPGLSSGNTIYF 15 TRBV9 once TRBJ1-3 NA
TGTGCCAGCAGAGCCCGGGAGGTCGATAATTCACCCCTCCACTTT CASRAREVDNSPLHF 15 TRBV6-5 NA TRBJ1-6 NA
TGCGCCAGCAGCCAAGACTACGGGGGACCCCTCCACTTT CASSQDYGGPLHF 13 TRBV4-1 NA TRBJ1-6 NA
TGTGCCAGCATGCGGGGGGTCTCCTACGAGCAGTACTTC CASMRGVSYEQYF 13 TRBV28 NA TRBJ2-7 TRBD2
TGCGCCAGCAGCTTTGGACAGTCTGGAAACACCATATATTTT CASSFGQSGNTIYF 14 TRBV5-1 NA TRBJ1-3 NA
TGTGCCAGCAGCTTAGAGGTAGACAGGAATTCACCCCTCCACTTT CASSLEVDRNSPLHF 15 TRBV7-2 NA TRBJ1-6 NA
TGTGCCAGCAGCGGGGCTGTGAACACTGAAGCTTTCTTT CASSGAVNTEAFF 13 TRBV11-1 many TRBJ1-1 NA
TGTGCCAGCAGTGATGTTAACGCAGGAACCTCTAACTATGGCTACACCTTC CASSDVNAGTSNYGYTF 17 TRBV6-1 NA TRBJ1-2 NA
TGTGCCAGCAGTTACTCCGGGACAGGAAACACCATATATTTT CASSYSGTGNTIYF 14 TRBV6-6 many TRBJ1-3 NA
TGTGCCAGTAGCCACCGACTAGCGGGGTACACCATGAATGAGCAGTTCTTC CASSHRLAGYTMNEQFF 17 TRBV19 NA TRBJ2-1 TRBD2
TGTGCCAGCAGTGAGGATCAGGCAGGGGCGCCCCCAGATACGCAGTATTTT CASSEDQAGAPPDTQYF 17 TRBV6-1 NA TRBJ2-3 NA
TGTGCCAGCAGTTTAAAAAGAGGGTCAGAGACCCAGTACTTC CASSLKRGSETQYF 14 TRBV27 NA TRBJ2-5 NA
TGCGCCAGCAGCTTGGATGGCAGGGGCACTGAAGCTTTCTTT CASSLDGRGTEAFF 14 TRBV5-1 few TRBJ1-1 NA
TGTGCCAGCAGTTTATCGAGCACAGGGGCCCCTGGCTACACCTTC CASSLSSTGAPGYTF 15 TRBV27 medium-sized TRBJ1-2 TRBD1
TGTGCCAGCTCACCACCTTTAATCGATGAGCAGTTCTTC CASSPPLIDEQFF 13 TRBV18 NA TRBJ2-1 NA
TGTGCCAGCAGTTTAGGGGGACAGCGTCGGGTCTTC CASSLGGQRRVF 12 TRBV27 NA TRBJ2-1 TRBD1
TGTGCCAGCAGCTCCGGGACAGTAAACTATGGCTACACCTTC CASSSGTVNYGYTF 14 TRBV11-2 NA TRBJ1-2 TRBD1
TGTGCCAGCAGCGGACTGACGGGACTCGACAATGAGCAGTTCTTC CASSGLTGLDNEQFF 15 TRBV9 NA TRBJ2-1 NA
TGTGCCAGCAGCTCAGCCATTACAGGGTATCTGAGTGCTGGAAACACCATATATTTT CASSSAITGYLSAGNTIYF 19 TRBV5-6 NA TRBJ1-3 NA
TGTGCCAGCAGGCTACCCGGGACAGGGCGGGATGGCTACACCTTC CASRLPGTGRDGYTF 15 TRBV6-1 NA TRBJ1-2 TRBD1
TGTGCCAGCACGGGAGTTAGCGAAGAGACCCAGTACTTC CASTGVSEETQYF 13 TRBV7-9 NA TRBJ2-5 NA
TGTGCCAGCAGCTCTACACCCGGGGGTAGCGGGAGACGAGAGCAGTTCTTC CASSSTPGGSGRREQFF 17 TRBV7-9 NA TRBJ2-1 TRBD2
TGTGCCAGCAGTTTCTCAGGGGGTTTGAACACTGAAGCTTTCTTT CASSFSGGLNTEAFF 15 TRBV6-5 NA TRBJ1-1 TRBD1
TGTGCCAGCAGGTCTCCAAGGGGGCCGCAAACCTACGAGCAGTACTTC CASRSPRGPQTYEQYF 16 TRBV28 NA TRBJ2-7 TRBD1
TGTGCCAGCAGCGTAGTCGGGAGGGAGGATGAGCAGTTCTTC CASSVVGREDEQFF 14 TRBV9 NA TRBJ2-1 TRBD2
TGTGCCACCAGCAGAGATTTGCGAGCCTATGGCTACACCTTC CATSRDLRAYGYTF 14 TRBV15 NA TRBJ1-2 NA
TGTGCCAGCAGCGGTACAAGCAATCAGCCCCAGCATTTT CASSGTSNQPQHF 13 TRBV11-3 few TRBJ1-5 NA
TGTGCCAGCAGCGTAGGCGCGGGACACTATGGCTACACCTTC CASSVGAGHYGYTF 14 TRBV9 NA TRBJ1-2 NA
TGCGCCAGCAGCCAAGGACAGGGGAACACCGGGGAGCTGTTTTTT CASSQGQGNTGELFF 15 TRBV5-1 NA TRBJ2-2 TRBD1
TGTGCCAGCAGCTCCGGTGAGGGTTGGGGCTACACCTTC CASSSGEGWGYTF 13 TRBV5-6 NA TRBJ1-2 NA
TGCAGCGCTAGACCGGGACAGGGCATCCTTGAGCAGTTCTTC CSARPGQGILEQFF 14 TRBV29-1 NA TRBJ2-1 TRBD1
TGTGCCATCAGTGAGGCAGGGGGGTTTTCGCAAGTGACCCAGTACTTC CAISEAGGFSQVTQYF 16 TRBV10-3 NA TRBJ2-5 NA
TGTGCCAGCGGGAGTAACTATGGCTACACCTTC CASGSNYGYTF 11 TRBV28 once TRBJ1-2 NA
TGTGCCAGCCTAGGACGAACAGGGAATGGAGACGAGCAGTACTTC CASLGRTGNGDEQYF 15 TRBV27 NA TRBJ2-7 NA
TGTGCCAGCTCACCTCGCTCCGGGGTCTATGAAAAACTGTTTTTT CASSPRSGVYEKLFF 15 TRBV18 few TRBJ1-4 NA
TGTGCCAGCAGCGACGACTATTTTAGCGCCGAGCAGTACTTC CASSDDYFSAEQYF 14 TRBV9 NA TRBJ2-7 NA
TGTGCCAGCACGCCACTCTACGAGCAGTACTTC CASTPLYEQYF 11 TRBV2 NA TRBJ2-7 NA
TGTGCCAGCAGCTTAATAGTAGCTAGCGGGAGTGGTAATGAGCAGTTCTTC CASSLIVASGSGNEQFF 17 TRBV7-6 NA TRBJ2-1 TRBD2